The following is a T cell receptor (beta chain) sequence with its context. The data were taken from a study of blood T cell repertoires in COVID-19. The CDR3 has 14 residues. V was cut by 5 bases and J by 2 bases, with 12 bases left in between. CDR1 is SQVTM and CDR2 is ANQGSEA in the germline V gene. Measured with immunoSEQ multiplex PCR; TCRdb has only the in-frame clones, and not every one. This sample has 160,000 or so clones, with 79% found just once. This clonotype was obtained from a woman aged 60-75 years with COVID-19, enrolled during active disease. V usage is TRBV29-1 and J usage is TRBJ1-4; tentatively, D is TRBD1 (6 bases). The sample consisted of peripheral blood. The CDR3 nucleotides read TGCAGCGTTCTTCCGGACAGTACTAATGAAAAACTGTTTTTT. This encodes CSVLPDSTNEKLFF.